Presented here are 19 T cell receptor beta chains from one specimen sequenced in a study of blood T cells in healthy people across ages (dated by TCRdb to 2015 to 2017). Library prep was done by 5' RACE. Sequencing was carried out with an Illumina HiSeq 2500. The second PCR ran for roughly 7 to 12 cycles and used a J-beta primer mix along with a sample-barcoded 5' primer. TCRdb trimmed the raw reads at Q25, called clones with MiXCR and kept productive beta chains. Rows with a matching CDR3 protein are joined into one entry that keeps the most common DNA and genes. The sample has about 1,800,000 distinct CDR3 sequences on record, approximately 28% of them singletons. Roughly 8.2% of the sample goes to the ten largest clones. The sequencing input was blood. Receptors were obtained from a woman aged 30 to 39 in good health.

The chain combines TRBV7-2 with TRBJ2-7; tentatively, D is TRBD2 (6 bases). Trimming removed 3 bases at V and 2 bases at J, with 14 bases between. The V gene's germline CDR1 is SGHTA and CDR2 FQGNSA. This CDR3 region has 15 residues. The CDR3 sequence: CASSFPSTGAYEQYF. CDR3 nucleotide sequence: TGTGCCAGCAGCTTCCCCTCCACGGGGGCCTACGAGCAGTACTTC.

This clonotype was counted only a few times. This sequence joins TRBV5-5 and TRBJ2-7; D is unclear. This CDR3 region has 16 residues. Trimming removed 0 bases at V and 0 bases at J, with 13 bases between. Germline V gives CDR1 SGHKS, CDR2 YYEKEE (reference sequence). In DNA, the CDR3 is TGTGCCAGCAGCTTGGGTTCAGCCAAGGACTCCTACGAGCAGTACTTC. Amino acid sequence: CASSLGSAKDSYEQYF.

This clonotype was observed a few times. The chain links TRBV7-2 to TRBJ2-7; 13 nucleotides line up with TRBD2. In germline, CDR1 is SGHTA, CDR2 FQGNSA. The ends lost 5 bases at V and 6 bases at J; junction bases unmatched: 13. This CDR3 is built from 17 residues. CDR3 loop: CASSRLAGGWGSGEQYF. CDR3 in DNA: TGTGCCAGCAGCCGACTAGCGGGAGGATGGGGGTCGGGCGAGCAGTACTTC.

The sample holds many counts of this clonotype. The chain uses TRBV24-1 and TRBJ2-1; perhaps TRBD2 as D (6 bases). With 2 bases removed from V and 7 bases from J, the gap between germline ends came to 14 bases. Germline assignment: CDR1 KGHDR and CDR2 SFDVKD. The CDR3 has 15 amino acids. As DNA, the CDR3 is TGTGCCACCAGTGATTCAGCTAGCGATACGAATGAGCAGTTCTTC. Amino acids: CATSDSASDTNEQFF.

This clonotype was detected only once. A junction boundary mismatches the germline segment, possibly from a read error. The chain uses TRBV15 and TRBJ1-6; D is undetermined. The CDR3 runs 14 residues. Germline assignment: CDR1 LNHNV and CDR2 YYDKDF (reference sequence). The DNA for the CDR3 is TGTGCCACCAGTTACGAGTATGCTAATTCACCCCCCCACTTT. Protein sequence: CATSYEYANSPPHF. The entire variable domain, with the rest obtained from reference TRBV15 and TRBJ1-6, is as follows: DAMVIQNPRYQVTQFGKPVTLSCSQTLNHNVMYWYQQKSSQAPKLLFHYYDKDFNNEADTPDNFQSRRPNTSFCFLDIRSPGLGDTAMYLCATSYEYANSPPHFGNGTRLTVT.

The chain recombines TRBV20-1 with TRBJ2-7; D possibly corresponds to TRBD2 (5 bases). This CDR3 spans 14 amino acids. The V end was cut by 0 bases, the J end by 2 bases, with 11 bases between. CDR1 and CDR2 from the germline V gene are DFQATT and SNEGSKA (reference sequence). CDR3 sequence: CSARDGGSPYEQYF. CDR3 nucleotides: TGCAGTGCTAGAGATGGCGGGTCTCCCTACGAGCAGTACTTC.

A few counts support this clonotype. DNA of the CDR3: TGTGCCAGCAGAACGACTAGCGGGAGTACCTACAATGAGCAGTTCTTC. It specifies CASRTTSGSTYNEQFF. The V gene is TRBV3-1, the J gene TRBJ2-1; 12 nucleotides agree with TRBD2. CDR3 length: 16 residues. V lost 6 bases to trimming and J lost 2 bases; unmatched junction nucleotides: 5. In germline, CDR1 is LGHDT, CDR2 YNNKEL (reference sequence).

This clonotype was counted only a few times. The chain couples TRBV29-1 to TRBJ1-4; D is unresolved. This CDR3 has 14 residues. The germline gives CDR1 SQVTM, CDR2 ANQGSEA. Trimming stripped 7 bases from V and 6 bases from J, with 18 bases between. The CDR3 is CSATIGAAYEKLFF. The DNA for the CDR3 is TGCAGCGCGACGATAGGAGCAGCATATGAAAAACTGTTTTTT.

In its sample, this clonotype was seen many times. DNA of the CDR3: TGTGCCAGCAGCTTCAACAGGGGTTTAGCCAACGTCCTGACTTTC. Its protein product is CASSFNRGLANVLTF. V and J are TRBV7-3 and TRBJ2-6; 7 nucleotides align to TRBD1. After removal of 3 bases from V and 7 bases from J, the junction contained 6 bases not matched to a gene. Germline loops: CDR1 SGHTA, CDR2 FQGTGA. CDR3 length: 15 residues.

This clonotype appeared a few times. This rearrangement joins TRBV20-1 to TRBJ1-1, with D perhaps matching TRBD1 (5 bases). Looked up from germline, CDR1 is DFQATT and CDR2 is SNEGSKA (reference sequence). The CDR3 has 13 amino acids. V lost 6 bases and J 5 bases, leaving 16 bases between the germline ends. This chain's CDR3 is CSASPGLGTEAFF. The CDR3 DNA follows: TGCAGTGCCAGTCCAGGGTTGGGGACTGAAGCTTTCTTT.

V and J are TRBV2 and TRBJ1-1; D remains unclear. The germline V and J ends were trimmed by 0 bases and 0 bases, with 5 bases remaining between them. Germline lookup yields CDR1 SNHLY and CDR2 FYNNEI. This CDR3 region has 14 residues. CDR3 amino acids: CASSEALVNTEAFF. The CDR3, as DNA: TGTGCCAGCAGTGAAGCGCTTGTGAACACTGAAGCTTTCTTT.

Only a few counts were recorded for this clonotype. V usage is TRBV5-1 and J usage is TRBJ2-5; TRBD1 matches at 7 bases. This CDR3 is 14 amino acids long. The V gene end was trimmed by 3 bases and the J gene end by 5 bases; junction bases not matched to a gene: 7. The germline gives CDR1 SGHRS, CDR2 YFSETQ. CDR3 DNA sequence: TGCGCCAGCAGCTACGACAGGGAGATTGAGACCCAGTACTTC. This codes for CASSYDREIETQYF.

This clonotype was seen more than once but under ten times. CDR3: CASSIGYGQIYEQYF. Written as DNA, the CDR3 is TGTGCCAGTAGTATAGGTTACGGACAGATTTACGAGCAGTACTTC. The V call is TRBV19, the J call TRBJ2-7, with TRBD1 as a possible D gene (6 bases). The V end lost 1 base, the J end lost 4 bases, and 14 bases lay between the germline ends. CDR3 length equals 15 residues. Germline CDR1 LNHDA, CDR2 SQIVND (reference sequence). The whole variable domain, remainder taken from reference TRBV19 and TRBJ2-7, is DGGITQSPKYLFRKEGQNVTLSCEQNLNHDAMYWYRQDPGQGLRLIYYSQIVNDFQKGDIAEGYSVSREKKESFPLTVTSAQKNPTAFYLCASSIGYGQIYEQYFGPGTRLTVT.

With regard to this clonotype: Since a much larger clone is just one base distant, this may be a read error. This chain connects TRBV15 to TRBJ2-1; 10 bases fit TRBD1. Losses at the gene ends were 3 bases for V and 6 bases for J; bases not matched to a gene: 8. The CDR3 length is 16 residues. The V gene's germline CDR1 is LNHNV and CDR2 YYDKDF (reference sequence). The CDR3 nucleotides read TGTGCCACCAGCAGCAACCGGGACAGGGGCCGCAATGAGCAGTTCTTC. Its protein is CATSSNRDRGRNEQFF.

The rearrangement links TRBV15 to TRBJ1-1; D not resolved. Trimming took off 2 bases at V and 7 bases at J, with 17 bases between the two ends. Germline lookup yields CDR1 LNHNV and CDR2 YYDKDF (reference sequence). The CDR3 length is 15 residues. DNA for the CDR3: TGTGCCACCAGCAGAATGGGGAGGAGGCCGATTGAAGCTTTCTTT. Translated, it gives CATSRMGRRPIEAFF.

This clonotype was detected a few times. The chain joins TRBV6-1 to TRBJ1-2; 10 nucleotides match TRBD1. The junction had 6 bases not matched to a gene; V was cut back by 2 bases and J by 3 bases. Germline V gives CDR1 MNHNS, CDR2 SASEGT. The CDR3 consists of 16 residues. CDR3 sequence reads: CASSERTGGRYYGYTF. The CDR3 coding sequence is TGTGCCAGCAGTGAACGGACAGGGGGAAGGTACTATGGCTACACCTTC.

Of note for this clonotype: A much larger clone differs by one base, so this may be a read error. The chain is built from TRBV11-2 and TRBJ2-1, with TRBD2 as a possible D gene (7 bases). This CDR3 comprises 15 residues. CDR1 is SGHAT, CDR2 FQNNGV, per germline. CDR3 sequence reads: CTSSLDRGGHNEQFF. The CDR3 DNA reads TGTACCAGCAGCTTAGATAGGGGGGGGCACAATGAGCAGTTCTTC. The full variable domain, rest sourced from reference TRBV11-2 and TRBJ2-1, is EAGVAQSPRYKIIEKRQSVAFWCNPISGHATLYWYQQILGQGPKLLIQFQNNGVVDDSQLPKDRFSAERLKGVDSTLKIQPAKLEDSAVYLCTSSLDRGGHNEQFFGPGTRLTVL.

There are many counts of this clonotype. The V call is TRBV7-9, the J call TRBJ2-7; 8 bases are a match to TRBD1. In germline, CDR1 is SEHNR, CDR2 FQNEAQ (reference sequence). The V gene end was trimmed by 5 bases and the J gene end by 5 bases; junction bases not matched to a gene: 5. The CDR3 runs 13 residues. The CDR3 reads CASSTGGHNEQYF. The CDR3 DNA reads as TGTGCCAGCAGCACAGGGGGGCACAACGAGCAGTACTTC. Complete variable domain (other parts from reference TRBV7-9 and TRBJ2-7): DTGVSQNPRHKITKRGQNVTFRCDPISEHNRLYWYRQTLGQGPEFLTYFQNEAQLEKSRLLSDRFSAERPKGSFSTLEIQRTEQGDSAMYLCASSTGGHNEQYFGPGTRLTVT.

This clonotype showed up many times. The chain uses TRBV20-1 and TRBJ2-5, with a possible D match to TRBD2 (5 bases). The V end was cut by 6 bases, the J end by 2 bases, with 13 bases between. The CDR3 runs 13 residues. Looked up from germline, CDR1 is DFQATT and CDR2 is SNEGSKA (reference sequence). As DNA, the CDR3 is TGCAGTGCGACGAGGACTGCGCAAGAGACCCAGTACTTC. This codes for CSATRTAQETQYF.